A selection of T cell receptor beta chains follows, all from one sample in a study of cytomegalovirus exposure and HLA in healthy donors. Repertoires were generated with immunoSEQ multiplex PCR, while TCRdb's copy carries only in-frame clones and drops some. The table includes more than 95,000 clones, 64% detected once. The sample consisted of PBMCs. Every receptor here comes from a man aged 60 to 69 in good health and CMV-seronegative. CDR3s include the opening cysteine and the closing phenylalanine or tryptophan. The D gene is left open where the match is weak. Some rows have no size entry. The others give once, few or many, or a class for an expanded clone.

j_call cdr3_length v_call clone_size d_call cdr3_nt cdr3_aa
TRBJ2-1 13 TRBV2 few . TGTGCCAGCAGTCAGGACGGGGGAAATGAGCAGTTCTTC CASSQDGGNEQFF
TRBJ2-7 15 TRBV28 . TRBD2 TGTGCCAGCAGTCCACCGACTAGCGGGGGTCGGGAGCAGTACTTC CASSPPTSGGREQYF
TRBJ2-7 12 TRBV15 . TRBD1 TGTGCCACCAGCAGGGACAGGGATCGGCAGTACTTC CATSRDRDRQYF
TRBJ2-7 18 TRBV13 . TRBD2 TGTGCCAGCAGCGTATCCGGGACTAGCGGGAGGGCCTTCCACGAGCAGTACTTC CASSVSGTSGRAFHEQYF
TRBJ2-7 16 TRBV6-6 . . TGTGCCAGCAGTTACTACGTCACTAGCCAACAGGGGGAGCAGTACTTC CASSYYVTSQQGEQYF
TRBJ1-6 14 TRBV2 . TRBD1 TGTGCCAGCAGTGTTCAGGGGGATAATTCACCCCTCCACTTT CASSVQGDNSPLHF
TRBJ2-7 13 TRBV27 few . TGTGCCAGCAGTTTATCGCGCAACTACGAGCAGTACTTC CASSLSRNYEQYF
TRBJ1-1 14 TRBV5-6 . TRBD1 TGTGCCAGCAGCTGGGGACAGGGGGACACTGAAGCTTTCTTT CASSWGQGDTEAFF
TRBJ2-7 15 TRBV11-3 . TRBD1 TGTGCCAGCAGCCCCCGGACAGGGGGCTCCTACGAGCAGTACTTC CASSPRTGGSYEQYF
TRBJ1-4 16 TRBV5-1 . TRBD1 TGCGCCAGCAGCATCGAGCCGGGACAGAAGAATGAAAAACTGTTTTTT CASSIEPGQKNEKLFF
TRBJ2-7 14 TRBV7-2 many TRBD2 TGTGCCAGCAGCCCTAGCGGGGGGGCCTACGAGCAGTACTTC CASSPSGGAYEQYF
TRBJ1-5 15 TRBV6-1 few . TGTGCCAGCAGTGAACTAGGACAGACCGATCAGCCCCAGCATTTT CASSELGQTDQPQHF
TRBJ1-5 14 TRBV27 . TRBD1 TGTGCCAGCAGTTCCCGGGACAGCGATCAGCCCCAGCATTTT CASSSRDSDQPQHF
TRBJ2-7 14 TRBV6-1 few TRBD1 TGTGCCAGCAGGGGGGCAGGGGGCTTCTACGAGCAGTACTTC CASRGAGGFYEQYF
TRBJ1-3 15 TRBV21-1 . . TGTGCCAGCAGCAAGGAGTTTCCTTCTGGAAACACCATATATTTT CASSKEFPSGNTIYF
TRBJ2-7 15 TRBV12-5 few . TGTGCTAGTGACGAGGGGGTAAGGCACCCCTACGAGCAGTACTTC CASDEGVRHPYEQYF
TRBJ1-1 13 TRBV27 . TRBD1 TGTGCCAGCAGTCTGACAGGGAGCACTGAAGCTTTCTTT CASSLTGSTEAFF
TRBJ1-6 15 TRBV14 . . TGTGCCAGCAGCCAAGAATGGGCCTTAAATTCACCCCTCCACTTT CASSQEWALNSPLHF
TRBJ1-3 16 TRBV7-8 . . TGTGCCAGCAGATCACTACCAACCTCCTCTGGAAACACCATATATTTT CASRSLPTSSGNTIYF
TRBJ2-7 12 TRBV6-5 . TRBD1 TGTGCCAGCAGACCGACAGGGGGGGAGCAGTACTTC CASRPTGGEQYF
TRBJ1-5 13 TRBV6-1 once . TGTGCCAGCATGCGACAGGGCAATCAGCCCCAGCATTTT CASMRQGNQPQHF
TRBJ1-6 16 TRBV29-1 . . TGCAGCGGCACGGCGGCAGTACAGGGCCTCGATTCACCCCTCCACTTT CSGTAAVQGLDSPLHF
TRBJ1-1 14 TRBV28 . . TGTGCCAGCAGTTTGGGGACACGGGGCACTGAAGCTTTCTTT CASSLGTRGTEAFF
TRBJ1-3 15 TRBV29-1 few . TGCAGCGTTGGGGGTCTCGGGGGGTATGGAAACACCATATATTTT CSVGGLGGYGNTIYF
TRBJ2-3 14 TRBV13 few TRBD1 TGTGCCAGCAGCCCAGACAGGGTTGCTGATACGCAGTATTTT CASSPDRVADTQYF
TRBJ1-5 15 TRBV19 . . TGTGCCAGTAGTATTTTGAGATCTAGCAATCAGCCCCAGCATTTT CASSILRSSNQPQHF
TRBJ1-1 15 TRBV4-1 . . TGCGCCAGCAGCCAGGTCGGACATCCGAACACTGAAGCTTTCTTT CASSQVGHPNTEAFF
TRBJ2-7 17 TRBV11-2 . . TGTGCCAGCAGCTTAGCAATTGGGGGCGCTCCTTCCTACGAGCAGTACTTC CASSLAIGGAPSYEQYF
TRBJ2-1 17 TRBV5-4 . TRBD2 TGTGCCAGCAGCTTCCCTCGGCGGGGGGGGTCGTGGAATGAGCAGTTCTTC CASSFPRRGGSWNEQFF
TRBJ2-1 15 TRBV6-4 . . TGTGCCAGCAGTGATCGGGGGGCAGGGAGCAATGAGCAGTTCTTC CASSDRGAGSNEQFF
TRBJ1-2 16 TRBV5-4 few TRBD1 TGTGCCAGCAGGACCGGGACAGGGGGCGTTTCTCCTGGCTACACCTTC CASRTGTGGVSPGYTF
TRBJ2-5 15 TRBV7-9 . . TGTGCCAGCAGTTCTAAGCGACTCCTCCAAGAGACCCAGTACTTC CASSSKRLLQETQYF
TRBJ2-3 14 TRBV5-4 . TRBD1 TGTGCCAGCAGCTCGACAGGGATAACAGATACGCAGTATTTT CASSSTGITDTQYF
TRBJ1-5 15 TRBV19 few TRBD1 TGTGCCAGTAGCCCGACAGGGGCAAGGTATCAGCCCCAGCATTTT CASSPTGARYQPQHF
TRBJ2-5 14 TRBV10-1 . . TGCGCCAGCAGTGAGTCGATGAGGGCCGAGACCCAGTACTTC CASSESMRAETQYF
TRBJ1-2 15 TRBV7-9 . . TGTTCCAGCAGCTTAGAGCCTGACGGGAGCTATGGCTACACCTTC CSSSLEPDGSYGYTF
TRBJ2-7 15 TRBV10-3 few . TGTGCCATCAGTGAAAGGGGCGGATACACCTACGAGCAGTACTTC CAISERGGYTYEQYF
TRBJ1-1 14 TRBV6-1 few . TGTGCCAGCAGTGATTTAACGGAGGTGCCTGAAGCTTTCTTT CASSDLTEVPEAFF
TRBJ2-7 19 TRBV7-5 . . TGTGTCAGAAGCTTAGCCTGGACTAGCGGGAGGTCCTGCTCCTACGAGCAGTACTTC CVRSLAWTSGRSCSYEQYF
TRBJ1-2 11 TRBV28 . . TGTGCCAGTTACAGACCCTATGGCTACACCTTC CASYRPYGYTF
TRBJ2-3 15 TRBV7-3 . TRBD2 TGTGCCAGCAGCTTAGCGGGGGGGAGTACAGATACGCAGTATTTT CASSLAGGSTDTQYF
TRBJ1-3 18 TRBV15 . . TGTGCCACCAGCAGAGATCGAGGGGGGGTTGTCGCTGGAAACACCATATATTTT CATSRDRGGVVAGNTIYF
TRBJ1-6 14 TRBV7-9 . . TGTGCCAGCAGCTCCGTGCAGGGTTATTCACCCCTCCACTTT CASSSVQGYSPLHF
TRBJ1-5 13 TRBV2 few TRBD1 TGTGCCAGCAATATACAGGGGACGCAGCCCCAGCATTTT CASNIQGTQPQHF
TRBJ2-7 16 TRBV28 . TRBD2 TGTGCCAGCAGCTATAGCGGGGGGGCCCATTCCTACGAGCAGTACTTC CASSYSGGAHSYEQYF
TRBJ2-7 15 TRBV28 . . TGTGCCAGCAGTTACTCAAACAGCCATTCCTACGAGCAGTACTTC CASSYSNSHSYEQYF
TRBJ1-5 13 TRBV27 . TRBD1 TGTGCCAGCCACGGGACAGGCGATCAGCCCCAGCATTTT CASHGTGDQPQHF
TRBJ1-4 16 TRBV4-2 few TRBD1 TGTGCCAGCAGCCAAGAACCCGGGACAGGGAATGAAAAACTGTTTTTT CASSQEPGTGNEKLFF
TRBJ1-2 17 TRBV5-1 . TRBD1 TGCGCCAGCAGCTTGGGGGCAGGGGGCGCGGTGGACTATGGCTACACCTTC CASSLGAGGAVDYGYTF
TRBJ2-7 14 TRBV29-1 . TRBD1 TGCAGCGTTGGGTGGGACAGGGGGCGAGGCGAGCAGTACTTC CSVGWDRGRGEQYF
TRBJ1-2 17 TRBV27 . . TGTGCCAGCAGTTTAGCCGGGACACTCCCAACGACCTATGGCTACACCTTC CASSLAGTLPTTYGYTF
TRBJ1-5 18 TRBV5-4 . . TGTGCCAGCAGCTTGGGACAGTGCCGTTCATATAGCAATCAGCCCCAGCATTTT CASSLGQCRSYSNQPQHF
TRBJ2-2 14 TRBV28 . TRBD1 TGTGCCAGCACCGGACAGGGGGCGACGGGGGAGCTGTTTTTT CASTGQGATGELFF
TRBJ1-6 16 TRBV19 many TRBD1 TGTGCCAGTAGTATCGAGGGGACAGCCCTGAATTCACCCCTCCACTTT CASSIEGTALNSPLHF
TRBJ2-3 17 TRBV7-2 . TRBD2 TGTGCCAGCAGCTTAGGCCTAGCGGGCCCAGTAACAGATACGCAGTATTTT CASSLGLAGPVTDTQYF